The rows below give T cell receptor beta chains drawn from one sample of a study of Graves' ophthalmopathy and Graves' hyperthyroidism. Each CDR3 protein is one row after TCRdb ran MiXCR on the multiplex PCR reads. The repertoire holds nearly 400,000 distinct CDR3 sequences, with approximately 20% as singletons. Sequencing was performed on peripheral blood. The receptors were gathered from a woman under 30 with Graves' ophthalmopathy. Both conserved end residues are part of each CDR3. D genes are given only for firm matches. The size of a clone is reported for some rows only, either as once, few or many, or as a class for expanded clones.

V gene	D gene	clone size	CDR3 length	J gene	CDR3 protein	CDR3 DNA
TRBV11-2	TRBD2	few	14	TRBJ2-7	CASSSRAISGIPYF	TGTGCCAGCAGCTCCCGCGCGATCAGCGGGATACCGTACTTC
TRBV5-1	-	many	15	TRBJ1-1	CASSAAAGKNTEAFF	TGCGCCAGCAGCGCGGCCGCGGGGAAGAACACTGAAGCTTTCTTT
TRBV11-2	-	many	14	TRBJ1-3	CASSPGRGGNTIYF	TGTGCCAGCAGCCCGGGAAGAGGTGGAAACACCATATATTTT
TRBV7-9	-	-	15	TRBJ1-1	CASSLAKGMNTEAFF	TGTGCCAGCAGCTTAGCTAAGGGAATGAACACTGAAGCTTTCTTT
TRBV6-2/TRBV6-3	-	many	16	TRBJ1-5	CASSYPGGARNQPQHF	TGTGCCAGCAGTTACCCGGGTGGGGCGAGGAATCAGCCCCAGCATTTT
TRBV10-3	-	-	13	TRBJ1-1	CAISETVNTEAFF	TGTGCCATCAGTGAGACGGTTAACACTGAAGCTTTCTTT
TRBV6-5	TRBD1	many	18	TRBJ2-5	CASSNWDRGFNSGETQYF	TGTGCCAGCAGTAACTGGGACAGAGGATTTAATTCGGGGGAGACCCAGTACTTC
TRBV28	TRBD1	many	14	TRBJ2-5	CASSSTGETETQYF	TGTGCCAGCAGTTCAACAGGGGAGACGGAGACCCAGTACTTC
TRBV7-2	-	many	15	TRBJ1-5	CASSSTGSGNQPQHF	TGTGCCAGCAGCTCCACGGGATCCGGCAATCAGCCCCAGCATTTT
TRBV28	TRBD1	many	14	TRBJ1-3	CASSPTGNGNTIYF	TGTGCCAGCAGCCCGACAGGGAATGGAAACACCATATATTTT
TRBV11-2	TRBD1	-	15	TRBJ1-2	CASSLDLHRGYGYTF	TGTGCCAGCAGCTTAGATCTACACAGGGGCTATGGCTACACCTTC
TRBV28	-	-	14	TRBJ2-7	CASSKRGGTFEQYF	TGTGCCAGCAGTAAAAGGGGGGGGACCTTCGAGCAGTACTTC
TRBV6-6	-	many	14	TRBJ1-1	CASRRVQGNTEAFF	TGTGCCAGCAGGCGAGTACAGGGGAACACTGAAGCTTTCTTT
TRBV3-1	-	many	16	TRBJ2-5	CASSQGDGMSEETQYF	TGTGCCAGCAGCCAAGGTGATGGGATGTCAGAAGAGACCCAGTACTTC
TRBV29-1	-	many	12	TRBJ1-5	CSVSGGNQPQHF	TGCAGCGTTTCCGGGGGCAATCAGCCCCAGCATTTT
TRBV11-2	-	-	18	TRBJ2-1	CASSLFAIQSGPYNEQFF	TGTGCCAGCAGCTTATTTGCCATCCAAAGCGGCCCCTACAATGAGCAGTTCTTC
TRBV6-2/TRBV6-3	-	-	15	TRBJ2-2	CASSILELEERELFF	TGTGCCAGCAGTATCTTAGAGCTGGAGGAGAGGGAGCTGTTTTTT
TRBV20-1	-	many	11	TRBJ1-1	CSASPNTEAFF	TGCAGTGCTAGCCCGAACACTGAAGCTTTCTTT
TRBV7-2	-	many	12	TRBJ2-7	CASSWGEPEQYF	TGTGCCAGCAGCTGGGGCGAGCCCGAGCAGTACTTC
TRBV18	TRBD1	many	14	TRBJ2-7	CASSPKGQGYEQYF	TGTGCCAGCTCACCAAAAGGACAGGGCTACGAGCAGTACTTC
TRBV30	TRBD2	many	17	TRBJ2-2	CAWSVLGGARNTGELFF	TGTGCCTGGAGTGTACTCGGGGGGGCGCGGAACACCGGGGAGCTGTTTTTT
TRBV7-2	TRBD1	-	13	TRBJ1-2	CASSPRGLEGYTF	TGTGCCAGCAGCCCAAGGGGGCTGGAAGGCTACACCTTC
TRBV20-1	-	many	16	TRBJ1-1	CSARDHPGQTNTEAFF	TGCAGTGCTAGAGATCACCCCGGACAGACCAACACTGAAGCTTTCTTT
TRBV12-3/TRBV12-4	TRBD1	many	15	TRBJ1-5	CASSFRTGRNQPQHF	TGTGCCAGCAGTTTTCGGACAGGGCGCAATCAGCCCCAGCATTTT
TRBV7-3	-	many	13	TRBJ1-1	CASSEEGTTEAFF	TGTGCCAGCAGCGAGGAGGGGACGACTGAAGCTTTCTTT
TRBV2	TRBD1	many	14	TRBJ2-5	CASITQGLQETQYF	TGTGCCAGCATTACACAGGGGCTCCAAGAGACCCAGTACTTC
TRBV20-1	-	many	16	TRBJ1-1	CSAPGGGLLLNTEAFF	TGCAGTGCCCCGGGCGGGGGGCTCCTCTTGAACACTGAAGCTTTCTTT